The 16 T cell receptor beta chains listed next were all sequenced from one sample in a study of cytomegalovirus exposure and HLA in healthy donors listed by TCRdb under 2017. Libraries were built with the immunoSEQ multiplex PCR assay. The multiplex PCR relied on a mix of 60 forward primers for TCR Vbeta segments and 13 reverse primers for TCR Jbeta segments. TCRdb took over this immuneACCESS table, retaining in-frame rearrangements with V and J assigned. Such tables are incomplete; in checked studies, under half of the missing clones stem from an unresolved V gene, and the remainder is unexplained. The sample table holds about 160,000 clones, of which roughly 71% were seen once. The ten largest clones add up to around 7% of the sample. The sequencing sample was made of PBMCs. These receptors originate from a male donor in good health and CMV-seropositive.

The J gene is TRBJ2-7, the V gene TRBV6-1, with TRBD1 matching 11 bases. Germline V gives CDR1 MNHNS, CDR2 SASEGT. Germline trimming cut 5 bases from V and 6 bases from J; bases unmatched to any gene: 9. This CDR3 is 15 amino acids long. Written as DNA, the CDR3 is TGTGCCAGCAGTCCTCACTCCGGGACAGGGGGCGAGCAGTACTTC. Encoded protein: CASSPHSGTGGEQYF.

The CDR3 loop reads CASSLAGTGWLDTEAFF. In DNA, the CDR3 is TGCGCCAGCAGCTTGGCCGGGACAGGGTGGTTAGACACTGAAGCTTTCTTT. The J gene is TRBJ1-1, the V gene TRBV5-1, with 9 bases that match TRBD1. The CDR3 covers 17 residues. The germline gives CDR1 SGHRS, CDR2 YFSETQ. The V segment lost 0 bases and the J segment 3 bases; nucleotides outside the gene matches: 9.

This chain connects TRBV6-6 to TRBJ1-5; no firm D call. V gave up 7 bases and J gave up 5 bases, with 9 bases separating them. The CDR3 extends over 12 amino acids. Per the germline V gene, CDR1 is MNHNY and CDR2 is SVGAGI (reference sequence). CDR3 residues: CASNSGDQPQHF. DNA for the CDR3: TGTGCCAGCAATAGCGGAGATCAGCCCCAGCATTTT.

This clone came up once. The V and J genes are TRBV5-5 and TRBJ1-4; 8 bases line up with TRBD1. Germline loops: CDR1 SGHKS, CDR2 YYEKEE (reference sequence). This CDR3 has 15 amino acids. The V segment lost 4 bases and the J segment 10 bases; nucleotides outside the gene matches: 12. The CDR3 spells CASSPTGTGVGKLFF. The CDR3 DNA reads as TGTGCCAGCAGCCCGACCGGGACAGGAGTGGGAAAACTGTTTTTT.

The chain couples TRBV4-2 to TRBJ2-7, with 9 bases identical to TRBD2. Germline loops: CDR1 LGHNA, CDR2 YNFKEQ. V gave up 0 bases and J gave up 4 bases; unmatched junction bases: 4. This CDR3 comprises 15 residues. CDR3 nucleotides: TGTGCCAGCAGCCAAGAGCGGGGGGGCGGGTACGAGCAGTACTTC. It is translated as CASSQERGGGYEQYF.

The chain joins TRBV4-2 to TRBJ1-4; TRBD1 might be the D (5 bases). The V end was cut by 8 bases, the J end by 3 bases, with 19 bases between. The V gene's germline CDR1 is LGHNA and CDR2 YNFKEQ. This CDR3 has 16 amino acids. CDR3 sequence reads: CASGVQVVEANEKLFF. DNA for the CDR3: TGTGCCAGCGGTGTACAGGTGGTAGAAGCTAATGAAAAACTGTTTTTT.

V and J are TRBV5-1 and TRBJ2-1, with TRBD1 identical over 8 bases. CDR1 is SGHRS, CDR2 YFSETQ, per germline. The CDR3 has 16 amino acids. The J segment lost 1 base and the V segment lost 2 bases, leaving 5 bases of the junction unmatched. CDR3 loop: CASSFWTGRSYNEQFF. CDR3 DNA: TGCGCCAGCAGCTTTTGGACAGGGAGGTCCTACAATGAGCAGTTCTTC.

The V gene is TRBV18, the J gene TRBJ1-4, with D possibly being TRBD1 (6 bases). V was shortened by 6 bases and J by 11 bases, with 13 bases between the two germline ends. This CDR3 region has 12 residues. Germline V gene data show CDR1 as KGHSH and CDR2 as LQKENI. The CDR3 nucleotides read TGTGCCAGCTCGACGGACAGAGGGAAACTGTTTTTT. Protein sequence: CASSTDRGKLFF. Full variable domain (remainder filled in from reference TRBV18 and TRBJ1-4): NAGVMQNPRHLVRRRGQEARLRCSPMKGHSHVYWYRQLPEEGLKFMVYLQKENIIDESGMPKERFSAEFPKEGPSILRIQQVVRGDSAAYFCASSTDRGKLFFGSGTQLSVL.

This clone has only a few counts. The chain is built from TRBV13 and TRBJ2-7; maybe TRBD1 (5 bases). V shed 1 base and J shed 2 bases, with 15 bases lying between them. CDR1 PRHDT and CDR2 FYEKMQ come from the germline V gene (reference sequence). This CDR3 is 16 amino acids long. The chain's CDR3 is CASSLERGKSPYEQYF. DNA of the CDR3: TGTGCCAGCAGCTTAGAAAGGGGTAAAAGTCCCTACGAGCAGTACTTC.

In nucleotides, the CDR3 is TGTGCCAGCAGCCGCGGGACTTCCCTGGGGACCCAGTACTTC. It is translated as CASSRGTSLGTQYF. The chain employs TRBV7-8 and TRBJ2-5; tentatively, D is TRBD2 (6 bases). CDR1 and CDR2 from the germline V gene are SGHVS and FQNEAQ. This CDR3 is built from 14 residues. Trimming left V 5 bases short and J 7 bases short, with 17 bases between.

The gene calls are TRBV2 and TRBJ1-2, with TRBD1 as a possible D gene (5 bases). Germline V gene data show CDR1 as SNHLY and CDR2 as FYNNEI. Trimming pared 0 bases from V and 3 bases from J, leaving 20 bases between. The CDR3 is made up of 18 amino acids. CDR3 protein: CASSEALSRGGEDYGYTF. The CDR3 nucleotides are TGTGCCAGCAGTGAAGCGCTTTCAAGGGGCGGGGAGGACTATGGCTACACCTTC.

The chain is built from TRBV11-3 and TRBJ2-5; 12 bases are a match to TRBD1. With 2 bases clipped from V and 5 bases from J, the junction kept 3 bases outside the gene matches. Per germline, CDR1 SGHNT and CDR2 YENEEA. The CDR3 spans 15 residues. CDR3 nucleotides: TGTGCCAGCAGCTTATCGGGACAGGGGGCGGAGACCCAGTACTTC. Translated: CASSLSGQGAETQYF.

The chain is built from TRBV7-9 and TRBJ2-7; D remains ambiguous. V shed 5 bases and J shed 2 bases, with 13 bases lying between them. This CDR3 is built from 14 residues. Germline assignment: CDR1 SEHNR and CDR2 FQNEAQ (reference sequence). The CDR3: CASSPEPAAYEQYF. CDR3 sequence (DNA): TGTGCCAGCAGCCCCGAGCCCGCCGCCTACGAGCAGTACTTC. The full variable domain, in which reference TRBV7-9 and TRBJ2-7 provide the parts outside the CDR3, is DTGVSQNPRHKITKRGQNVTFRCDPISEHNRLYWYRQTLGQGPEFLTYFQNEAQLEKSRLLSDRFSAERPKGSFSTLEIQRTEQGDSAMYLCASSPEPAAYEQYFGPGTRLTVT.

The chain recombines TRBV15 with TRBJ1-2, with D unclear. V lost 0 bases and J lost 4, with 9 bases in between. This CDR3 has 14 amino acids. The germline V gene encodes CDR1 LNHNV and CDR2 YYDKDF (reference sequence). The CDR3 region is CATSRESDFYGYTF. For the CDR3, the DNA is TGTGCCACCAGCAGAGAATCGGACTTCTATGGCTACACCTTC. The variable domain in full, with the rest retrieved from reference TRBV15 and TRBJ1-2, is DAMVIQNPRYQVTQFGKPVTLSCSQTLNHNVMYWYQQKSSQAPKLLFHYYDKDFNNEADTPDNFQSRRPNTSFCFLDIRSPGLGDTAMYLCATSRESDFYGYTFGSGTRLTVV.

The chain's CDR3 is CASSLGPGVHEQYF. In nucleotides, the CDR3 is TGTGCCAGCAGCCTAGGACCCGGGGTTCACGAGCAGTACTTC. The chain has TRBV7-2 and TRBJ2-7, with D possibly matching TRBD2 (5 bases). V lost 5 bases and J lost 5, with 16 bases in between. This CDR3 is 14 amino acids long. Per germline, CDR1 SGHTA and CDR2 FQGNSA. Full variable domain (outside the CDR3, taken from reference TRBV7-2 and TRBJ2-7): GAGVSQSPSNKVTEKGKDVELRCDPISGHTALYWYRQSLGQGLEFLIYFQGNSAPDKSGLPSDRFSAERTGGSVSTLTIQRTQQEDSAVYLCASSLGPGVHEQYFGPGTRLTVT.

DNA of the CDR3: TGTGCCAGCAGTTACCAAGGACAGAACGAGCAGTACTTC. It yields the protein CASSYQGQNEQYF. The rearrangement joins TRBV6-5 to TRBJ2-7; D is possibly TRBD1 (6 bases). V was clipped by 2 bases and J by 5 bases, with 10 bases between them. This CDR3 comprises 13 residues. Germline V gene sequence: CDR1 MNHEY, CDR2 SVGAGI.